This TCR beta chain was recorded in a study of T cell responses to AZD1222 COVID-19 vaccine (TCRdb year 2021). Background for the entire study: Because spike-specific TCR depth and breadth did not differ between the two schedules, AZD1222 recipients who got a second dose at roughly 4 weeks were pooled with those who got a second dose at roughly 12 weeks. TCR sequencing was performed for some 250 trial participants, of whom about 200 were given two doses of AZD1222 and around 26 were given two doses of MenACWY control vaccine. Trial participants were enrolled by age into 18-55, 56-69 and 70-plus year subgroups, with approximately 150, 30 and 60 TCR-sequenced participants respectively. Broad study findings and their caveats: Vaccine-associated CD4 TCRs spanned the whole spike protein, with dominant responses in regions 160-218 and 743-854. The 56-69-year group was small, and its depth increase did not reach significance, likely because of low power. Conclusions about previously exposed vaccinees were limited because only six or seven AZD1222 recipients were SARS-CoV-2 seropositive at baseline. A significant rise in spike-specific TCR breadth and depth was observed after two AZD1222 doses relative to day 0 and relative to MenACWY recipients. Participants were mostly white British, with more females than males. The authors suggested clonal diversity may have been underestimated. No day 14 peak-response samples were available, so repertoires were characterized only after the peak T cell response. Epitopes outside the regions mutated in the B.1.351 and B.1.1.7 variants were reportedly recognized by nearly half of the unique spike-specific TCRs.

V and J lose 4 bases and 4 bases, and a span of 14 bases separates them. The CDR3, from cysteine to phenylalanine, totals 14 residues. Just the 42-base CDR3 DNA is kept, in frame starting at base 1. The germline V gene (reference sequence) sets CDR1 to SGHKS and CDR2 to YYEKEE. Interpreted using the paper, the time point label stands for: baseline before first vaccination. The vaccinee samples were drawn from two UK trials, COV001 and COV002, one of which was a single-blind randomized controlled phase 2/3 trial testing AZD1222 (ChAdOx1 nCoV-19) in healthy adults. Trial participant PBMC samples were collected at day 0 and day 28 after the second dose for TCRbeta chain sequencing. The CDR3 regions of human TCRbeta chains were subjected to immunosequencing. On the authors' methods: TCRs in the repertoires were compared against a reference library of SARS-CoV-2-specific TCRs that had been generated with the MIRA antigen-specificity platform. Breadth was defined as the fraction of unique TCRs that were SARS-CoV-2-associated, and depth was defined as the fraction of total T cells that were SARS-CoV-2-associated. Using the MIRA data, each spike-specific TCR was mapped to the spike region that the TCR reacts to and placed in a CD4 or CD8 class. Log10-transformed breadth and depth values were compared by one-way ANOVA with Sidak's multiple comparisons tests. The source is immuneACCESS, and TCRdb retained only in-frame sequences with V and J called. Part of the clones is not carried over; for the studies checked, unresolved V genes explain less than half of this, and the remainder is unexplained. V, J and clone size are those of that table, while D and trimming were read from the DNA. The sample contains around 110,000 clones, roughly nine tenths of them found a single time. The ten largest clones capture around 3.1% of the sample.

This clone was found once. It has no known antigen specificity. Base qualities were left out, and no much larger clone turns up one base away. The TCR sequence derives from an adult in good health. Specimen: peripheral blood, collected on day 0 of AZD1222 vaccination. The sequence links TRBV5-5 to TRBJ1-2, with the D gene not confidently named. The DNA sequence is given as TGTGCCAGCAGCCCCGCCACAGCGTCCTATGGCTACACCTTC. Translated, it reads CASSPATASYGYTF.